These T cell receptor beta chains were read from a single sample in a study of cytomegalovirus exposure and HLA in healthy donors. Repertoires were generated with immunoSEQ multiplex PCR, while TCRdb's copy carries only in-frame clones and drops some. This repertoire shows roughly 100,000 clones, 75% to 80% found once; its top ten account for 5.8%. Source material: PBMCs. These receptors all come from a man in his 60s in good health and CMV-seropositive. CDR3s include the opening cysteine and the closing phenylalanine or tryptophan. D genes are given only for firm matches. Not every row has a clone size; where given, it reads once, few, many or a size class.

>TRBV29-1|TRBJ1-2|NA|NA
CSVEVGGVGYTF
TGCAGCGTTGAAGTTGGTGGAGTGGGCTACACCTTC
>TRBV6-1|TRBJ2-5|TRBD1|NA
CASSAQGGSQETQYF
TGTGCCAGCAGTGCACAGGGGGGATCCCAAGAGACCCAGTACTTC
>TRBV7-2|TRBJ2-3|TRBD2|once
CASSQGGGGAIKAQYF
TGTGCCAGCAGCCAGGGGGGCGGGGGGGCTATTAAGGCGCAGTATTTT
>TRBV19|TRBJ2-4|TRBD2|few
CASRPLAASPLAKNIQYF
TGTGCCAGTAGACCACTAGCGGCTTCACCATTAGCCAAAAACATTCAGTACTTC
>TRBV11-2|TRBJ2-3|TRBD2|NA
CASSLGGGLATTDTQYF
TGTGCCAGCAGCTTAGGAGGGGGACTAGCGACCACAGATACGCAGTATTTT
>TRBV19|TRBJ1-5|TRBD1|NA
CASYPGGGNQPQHF
TGTGCCAGTTATCCAGGGGGCGGCAATCAGCCCCAGCATTTT
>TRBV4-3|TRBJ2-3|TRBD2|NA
CASSRSGGADTQYF
TGCGCCAGCAGCCGTAGCGGGGGAGCAGATACGCAGTATTTT
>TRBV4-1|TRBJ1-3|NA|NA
CASSQERTQGNTIYF
TGCGCCAGCAGCCAAGAGAGGACACAAGGAAACACCATATATTTT
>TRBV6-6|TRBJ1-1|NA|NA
CASSYTETGNTEAFF
TGTGCCAGCAGTTACACCGAGACAGGGAACACTGAAGCTTTCTTT
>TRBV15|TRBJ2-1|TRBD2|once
CATSSLAGAPQFF
TGTGCCACCAGCAGTTTAGCGGGGGCCCCGCAGTTCTTC
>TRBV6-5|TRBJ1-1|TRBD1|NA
CASSSPGTGDTEAFF
TGTGCCAGCAGTTCCCCCGGGACAGGGGACACTGAAGCTTTCTTT
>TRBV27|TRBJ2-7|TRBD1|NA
CASSDRDRRKFEQYF
TGTGCCAGCAGTGACAGGGACAGGCGTAAATTCGAGCAGTACTTC
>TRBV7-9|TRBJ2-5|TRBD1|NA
CASSLVGQGQETQYF
TGTGCCAGCAGCTTAGTAGGACAGGGGCAAGAGACCCAGTACTTC
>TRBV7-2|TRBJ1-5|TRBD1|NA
CASSLLTGRQPQHF
TGTGCCAGCAGCCTCTTGACAGGGCGACAGCCCCAGCATTTT
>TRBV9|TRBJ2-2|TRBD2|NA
CASSVERGGLTGELFF
TGTGCCAGCAGCGTAGAGCGGGGGGGCCTGACCGGGGAGCTGTTTTTT
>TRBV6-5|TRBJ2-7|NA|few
CASSYAGKQYF
TGTGCCAGCAGTTACGCGGGAAAGCAGTACTTC
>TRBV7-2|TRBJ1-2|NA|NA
CASSLEGQGLNYGYTF
TGTGCCAGCAGCTTAGAGGGGCAGGGGTTGAACTATGGCTACACCTTC
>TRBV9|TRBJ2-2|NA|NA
CATQGVTGELFF
TGTGCCACCCAAGGGGTGACCGGGGAGCTGTTTTTT
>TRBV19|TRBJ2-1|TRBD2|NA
CASSISRTSGGRHEQFF
TGTGCCAGTAGTATAAGTCGGACTAGCGGGGGCCGCCATGAGCAGTTCTTC
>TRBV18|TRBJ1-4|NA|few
CASSPRKGEGEKLFF
TGTGCCAGCTCACCAAGGAAGGGCGAGGGTGAAAAACTGTTTTTT
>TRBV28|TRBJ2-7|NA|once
CASSLRTLTYEQYF
TGTGCCAGCAGTCTAAGGACACTTACCTACGAGCAGTACTTC
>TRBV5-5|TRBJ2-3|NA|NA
CASRRGSAGTDTQYF
TGTGCCAGCAGGAGGGGGAGCGCCGGCACAGATACGCAGTATTTT
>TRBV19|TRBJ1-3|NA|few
CASRAIATGNTIYF
TGTGCCAGTAGAGCGATCGCTACTGGAAACACCATATATTTT
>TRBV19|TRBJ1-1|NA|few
CASSIDQGPEGTEAFF
TGTGCCAGTAGTATAGATCAAGGACCGGAGGGCACTGAAGCTTTCTTT
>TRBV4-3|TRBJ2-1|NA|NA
CASSQEVGDSQFF
TGCGCCAGCAGCCAGGAAGTGGGCGATTCGCAGTTCTTC
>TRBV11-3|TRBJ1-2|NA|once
CASSLDQGGGYTF
TGTGCCAGCAGCTTAGACCAGGGTGGCGGCTACACCTTC
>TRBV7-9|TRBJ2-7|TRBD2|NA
CASSRGGTYEQYF
TGTGCCAGCAGCCGGGGGGGGACCTACGAGCAGTACTTC
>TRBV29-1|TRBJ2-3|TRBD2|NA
CSVGGWTSGGETDTQYF
TGCAGCGTTGGGGGGTGGACTAGCGGGGGGGAAACAGATACGCAGTATTTT
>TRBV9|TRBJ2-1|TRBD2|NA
CASSVGSGGYNEQLF
TGTGCCAGCAGCGTAGGTAGCGGGGGCTACAATGAGCAGCTCTTC
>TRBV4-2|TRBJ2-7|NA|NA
CASSQAPPQGVQYF
TGTGCCAGCAGCCAAGCGCCACCACAGGGTGTGCAGTACTTC
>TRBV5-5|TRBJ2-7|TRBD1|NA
CASSLRQGKYF
TGTGCCAGCAGCTTAAGACAGGGCAAATACTTC
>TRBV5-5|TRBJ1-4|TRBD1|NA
CASSIRQGAAEKLFF
TGTGCCAGCAGCATTCGACAGGGGGCGGCCGAAAAACTGTTTTTT
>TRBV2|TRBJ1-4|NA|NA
CASARGFDEKLFF
TGTGCCAGCGCCCGGGGGTTTGATGAAAAACTGTTTTTT
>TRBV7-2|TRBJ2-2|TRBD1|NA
CASSLAPLRGLVGGELFF
TGTGCCAGCAGCTTAGCGCCGTTGAGGGGGCTGGTGGGCGGGGAGCTGTTTTTT
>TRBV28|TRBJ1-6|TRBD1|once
CASTDSQGAGVGSPLHF
TGTGCCAGCACCGATTCACAGGGGGCTGGCGTGGGTTCACCCCTCCACTTT
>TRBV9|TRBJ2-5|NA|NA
CASSVGAGKETQYF
TGTGCCAGCAGCGTAGGGGCAGGGAAAGAGACCCAGTACTTC
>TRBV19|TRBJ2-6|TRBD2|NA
CASSIQAGAGANVLTF
TGTGCCAGTAGTATACAGGCGGGGGCTGGGGCCAACGTCCTGACTTTC
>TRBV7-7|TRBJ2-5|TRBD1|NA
CASSKTGVQETQYF
TGTGCCAGCAGCAAAACAGGGGTCCAAGAGACCCAGTACTTC
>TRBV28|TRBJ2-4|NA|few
CASSPQVSGPGAKNIQYF
TGTGCCAGCAGTCCGCAAGTTTCAGGGCCGGGAGCCAAAAACATTCAGTACTTC
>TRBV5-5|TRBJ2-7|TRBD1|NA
CASNPNRDRVYEQYF
TGTGCCAGCAACCCCAACCGGGACAGGGTGTACGAGCAGTACTTC
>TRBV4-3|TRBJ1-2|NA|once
CASSQVKGAGNYGYTF
TGCGCCAGCAGCCAAGTAAAAGGGGCAGGTAACTATGGCTACACCTTC
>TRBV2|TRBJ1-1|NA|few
CASSGDTLNTEAFF
TGTGCCAGCAGTGGCGACACCCTGAACACTGAAGCTTTCTTT
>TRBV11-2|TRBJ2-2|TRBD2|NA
CASSLATSVAGELFF
TGTGCCAGCAGCTTAGCTACTAGCGTCGCCGGGGAGCTGTTTTTT
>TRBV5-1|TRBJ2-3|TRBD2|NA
CASSLVGLAGEFTDTQYF
TGCGCCAGCAGCTTGGTGGGACTAGCGGGGGAGTTCACAGATACGCAGTATTTT
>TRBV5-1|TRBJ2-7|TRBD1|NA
CASGQGASYEQYF
TGCGCCAGTGGACAGGGGGCATCCTACGAGCAGTACTTC